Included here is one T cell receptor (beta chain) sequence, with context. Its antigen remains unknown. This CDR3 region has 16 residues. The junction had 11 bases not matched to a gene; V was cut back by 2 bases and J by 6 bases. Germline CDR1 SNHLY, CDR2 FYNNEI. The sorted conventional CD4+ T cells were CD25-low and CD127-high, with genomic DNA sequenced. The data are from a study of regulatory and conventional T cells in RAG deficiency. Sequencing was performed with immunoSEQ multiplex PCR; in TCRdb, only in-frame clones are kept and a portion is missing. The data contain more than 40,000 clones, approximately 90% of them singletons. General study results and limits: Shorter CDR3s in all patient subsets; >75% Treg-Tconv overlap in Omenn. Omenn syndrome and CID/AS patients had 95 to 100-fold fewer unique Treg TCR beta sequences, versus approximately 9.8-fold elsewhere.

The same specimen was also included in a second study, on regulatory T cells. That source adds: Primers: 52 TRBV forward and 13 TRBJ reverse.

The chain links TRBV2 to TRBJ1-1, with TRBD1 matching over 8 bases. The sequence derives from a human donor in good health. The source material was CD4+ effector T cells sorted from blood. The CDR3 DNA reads TGTGCCAGCAGTGAACCCACTGACAGGGGATCCGCTGAAGCTTTCTTT. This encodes CASSEPTDRGSAEAFF.